The present entry profiles one TCR beta chain with its context. Its target is not known. This entry belongs to a study of T cell responses to AZD1222 COVID-19 vaccine. Profiled with immunoSEQ multiplex PCR; TCRdb holds only in-frame clones, not every one. The sample consists of 110,000 or so clones, 87% of them appearing once. Overall study results and limits: Just a handful of AZD1222 recipients tested seropositive at baseline.

The V gene end was trimmed by 2 bases and the J gene end by 4 bases; junction bases not matched to a gene: 6. The CDR3 totals 16 residues. Per the germline V gene, CDR1 is SEHNR and CDR2 is FQNEAQ (reference sequence). This clonotype was obtained from an adult in good health. Sequencing was performed on peripheral blood, taken on day 0 of AZD1222 vaccination. The chain carries TRBV7-9 and TRBJ2-7; 12 bases align to TRBD1. CDR3 sequence: CASSLSTGQGAYEQYF. For the CDR3, the DNA is TGTGCCAGCAGCTTATCAACGGGACAGGGGGCTTACGAGCAGTACTTC.